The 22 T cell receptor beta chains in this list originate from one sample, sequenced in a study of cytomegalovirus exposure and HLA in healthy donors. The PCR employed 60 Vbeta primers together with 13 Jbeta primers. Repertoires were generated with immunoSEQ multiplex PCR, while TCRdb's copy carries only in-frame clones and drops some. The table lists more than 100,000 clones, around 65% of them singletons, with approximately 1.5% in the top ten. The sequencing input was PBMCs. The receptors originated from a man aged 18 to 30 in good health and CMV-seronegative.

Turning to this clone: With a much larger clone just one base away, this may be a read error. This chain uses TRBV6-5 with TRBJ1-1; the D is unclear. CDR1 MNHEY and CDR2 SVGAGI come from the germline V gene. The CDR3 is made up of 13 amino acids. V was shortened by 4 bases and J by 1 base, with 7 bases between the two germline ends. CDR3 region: CASSSGRNTEAFF. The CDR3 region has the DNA TGTGCCAGCAGTTCGGGGAGGAACACTGAAGCTTTCTTT.

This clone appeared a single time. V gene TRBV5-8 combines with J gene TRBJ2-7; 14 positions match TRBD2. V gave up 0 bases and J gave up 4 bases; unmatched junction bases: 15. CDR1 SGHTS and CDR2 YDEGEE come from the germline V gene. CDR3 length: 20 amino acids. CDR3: CASSLALSRTSGRSQYEQYF. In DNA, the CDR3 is TGTGCCAGCAGCTTGGCCCTTAGTAGGACTAGCGGGAGGTCGCAGTACGAGCAGTACTTC.

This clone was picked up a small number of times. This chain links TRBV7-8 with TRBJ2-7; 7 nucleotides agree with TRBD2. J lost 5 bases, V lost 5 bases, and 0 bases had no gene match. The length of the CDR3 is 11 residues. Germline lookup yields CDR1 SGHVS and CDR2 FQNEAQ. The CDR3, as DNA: TGTGCCAGCAGCCGGGAGGACGAGCAGTACTTC. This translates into CASSREDEQYF.

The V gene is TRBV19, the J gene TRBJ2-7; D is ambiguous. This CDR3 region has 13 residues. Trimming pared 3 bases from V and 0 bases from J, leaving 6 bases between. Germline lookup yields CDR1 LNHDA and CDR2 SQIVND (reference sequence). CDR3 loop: CASSIAVSYEQYF. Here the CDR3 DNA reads TGTGCCAGTAGTATTGCAGTCTCCTACGAGCAGTACTTC.

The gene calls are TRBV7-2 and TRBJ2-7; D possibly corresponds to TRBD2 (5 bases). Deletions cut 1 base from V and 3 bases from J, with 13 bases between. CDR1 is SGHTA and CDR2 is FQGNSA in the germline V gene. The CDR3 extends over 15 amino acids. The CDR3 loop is CASSLVLGVGYEQYF. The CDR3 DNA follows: TGTGCCAGCAGCTTAGTTTTGGGAGTAGGCTACGAGCAGTACTTC.

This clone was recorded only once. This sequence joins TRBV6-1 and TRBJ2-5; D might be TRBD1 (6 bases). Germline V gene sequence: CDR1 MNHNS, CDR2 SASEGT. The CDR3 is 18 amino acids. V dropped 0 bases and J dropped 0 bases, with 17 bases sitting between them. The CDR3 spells CASSEALLGRTDQETQYF. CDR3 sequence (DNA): TGTGCCAGCAGTGAAGCGCTTCTCGGGCGGACAGACCAAGAGACCCAGTACTTC.

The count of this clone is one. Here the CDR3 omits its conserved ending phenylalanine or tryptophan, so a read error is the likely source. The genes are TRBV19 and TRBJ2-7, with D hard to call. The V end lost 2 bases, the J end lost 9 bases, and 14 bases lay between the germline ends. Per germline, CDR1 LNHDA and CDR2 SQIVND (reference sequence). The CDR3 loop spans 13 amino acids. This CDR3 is CASSISIGPAQYL. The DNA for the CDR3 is TGTGCCAGTAGTATATCGATAGGTCCAGCGCAGTACCTC.

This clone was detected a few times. The CDR3 spells CASSVGQGVTYEQYF. For the CDR3, the DNA is TGTGCCAGCAGTGTTGGACAGGGGGTTACCTACGAGCAGTACTTC. The chain recombines TRBV2 with TRBJ2-7; the match to TRBD1 covers 10 bases. V shed 4 bases and J 2 bases; nucleotides not matched to a gene: 5. The CDR3 sequence is 15 residues long. Germline assignment: CDR1 SNHLY and CDR2 FYNNEI.

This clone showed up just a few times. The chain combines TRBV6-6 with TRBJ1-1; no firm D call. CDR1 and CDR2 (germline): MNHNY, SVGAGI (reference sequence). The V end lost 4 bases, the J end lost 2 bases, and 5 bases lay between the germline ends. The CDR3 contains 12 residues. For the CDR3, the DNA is TGTGCCAGCAGTTCCCCAAACACTGAAGCTTTCTTT. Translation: CASSSPNTEAFF.

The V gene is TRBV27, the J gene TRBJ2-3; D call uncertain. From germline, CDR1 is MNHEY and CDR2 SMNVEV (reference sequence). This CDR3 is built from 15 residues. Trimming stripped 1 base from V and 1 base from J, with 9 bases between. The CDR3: CASSLFRGGTDTQYF. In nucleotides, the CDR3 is TGTGCCAGCAGTTTATTTCGCGGCGGCACAGATACGCAGTATTTT.

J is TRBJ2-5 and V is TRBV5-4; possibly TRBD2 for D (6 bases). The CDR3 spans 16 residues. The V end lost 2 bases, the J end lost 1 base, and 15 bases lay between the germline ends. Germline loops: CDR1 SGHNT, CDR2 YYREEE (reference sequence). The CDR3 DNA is TGTGCCAGCAGCTTTTTAGGGAGGAGGGCCCAAGAGACCCAGTACTTC. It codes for CASSFLGRRAQETQYF. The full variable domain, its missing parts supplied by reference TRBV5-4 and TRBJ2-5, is ETGVTQSPTHLIKTRGQQVTLRCSSQSGHNTVSWYQQALGQGPQFIFQYYREEENGRGNFPPRFSGLQFPNYSSELNVNALELDDSALYLCASSFLGRRAQETQYFGPGTRLLVL.

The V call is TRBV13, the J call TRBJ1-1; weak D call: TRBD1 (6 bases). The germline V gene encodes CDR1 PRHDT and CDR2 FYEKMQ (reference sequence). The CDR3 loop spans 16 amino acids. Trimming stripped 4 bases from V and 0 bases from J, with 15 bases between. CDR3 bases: TGTGCCAGCAGCTGGAGACAGGTAAAAATGAACACTGAAGCTTTCTTT. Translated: CASSWRQVKMNTEAFF.

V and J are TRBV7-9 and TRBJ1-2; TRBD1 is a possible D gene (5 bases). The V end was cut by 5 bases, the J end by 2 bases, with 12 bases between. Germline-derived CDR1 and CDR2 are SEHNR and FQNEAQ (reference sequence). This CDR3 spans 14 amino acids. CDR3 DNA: TGTGCCAGCAGCATAATGGACAACAACTATGGCTACACCTTC. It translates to CASSIMDNNYGYTF.

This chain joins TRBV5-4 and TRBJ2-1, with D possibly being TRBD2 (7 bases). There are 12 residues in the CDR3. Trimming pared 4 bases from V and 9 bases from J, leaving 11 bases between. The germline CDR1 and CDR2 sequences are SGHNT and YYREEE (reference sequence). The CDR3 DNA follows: TGTGCCAGCAGCGTCCGGGGGGCTGAGCAGTTCTTC. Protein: CASSVRGAEQFF.

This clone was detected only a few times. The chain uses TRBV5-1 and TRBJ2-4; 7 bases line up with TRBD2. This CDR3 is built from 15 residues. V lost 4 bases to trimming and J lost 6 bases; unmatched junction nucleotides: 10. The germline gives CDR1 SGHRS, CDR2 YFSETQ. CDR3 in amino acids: CASSPGGGGRNIQYF. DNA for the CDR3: TGCGCCAGCAGCCCGGGAGGTGGAGGGCGAAACATTCAGTACTTC. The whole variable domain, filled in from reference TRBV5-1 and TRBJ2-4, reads KAGVTQTPRYLIKTRGQQVTLSCSPISGHRSVSWYQQTPGQGLQFLFEYFSETQRNKGNFPGRFSGRQFSNSRSEMNVSTLELGDSALYLCASSPGGGGRNIQYFGAGTRLSVL.

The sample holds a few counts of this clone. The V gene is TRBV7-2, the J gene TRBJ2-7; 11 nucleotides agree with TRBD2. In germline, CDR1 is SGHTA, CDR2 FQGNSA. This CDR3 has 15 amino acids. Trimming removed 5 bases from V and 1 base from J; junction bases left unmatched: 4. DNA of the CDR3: TGTGCCAGCAGCGTCGGGACTAGCGGTTCCTACGAGCAGTACTTC. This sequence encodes CASSVGTSGSYEQYF.

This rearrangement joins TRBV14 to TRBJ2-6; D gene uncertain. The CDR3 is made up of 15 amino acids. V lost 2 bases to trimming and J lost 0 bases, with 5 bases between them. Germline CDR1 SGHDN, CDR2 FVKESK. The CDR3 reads CASSQLLSGANVLTF. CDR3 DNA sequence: TGTGCCAGCAGCCAACTCCTCTCTGGGGCCAACGTCCTGACTTTC.

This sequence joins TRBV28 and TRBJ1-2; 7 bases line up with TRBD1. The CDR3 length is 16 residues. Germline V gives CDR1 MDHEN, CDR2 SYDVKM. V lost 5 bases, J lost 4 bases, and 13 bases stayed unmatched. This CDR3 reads CASSTNRVDRTYGYTF. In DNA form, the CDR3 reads TGTGCCAGCAGTACAAACCGCGTGGACAGGACCTATGGCTACACCTTC.

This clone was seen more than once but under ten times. The CDR3 DNA follows: TGTGCCAGCAGGGGACAATTGGGGACAGATACGCAGTATTTT. This gives the protein CASRGQLGTDTQYF. V gene TRBV6-5 combines with J gene TRBJ2-3, with TRBD1 as a possible D gene (6 bases). The V end lost 6 bases, the J end lost 3 bases, and 13 bases lay between the germline ends. Germline V gene lookup returns CDR1 MNHEY and CDR2 SVGAGI. The CDR3 covers 14 residues.

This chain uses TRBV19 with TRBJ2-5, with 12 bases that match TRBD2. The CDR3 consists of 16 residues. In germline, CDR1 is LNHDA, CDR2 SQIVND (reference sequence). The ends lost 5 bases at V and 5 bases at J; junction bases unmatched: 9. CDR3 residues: CASSDLAGGPGETQYF. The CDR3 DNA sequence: TGTGCCAGTAGTGACCTAGCGGGAGGGCCGGGGGAGACCCAGTACTTC.

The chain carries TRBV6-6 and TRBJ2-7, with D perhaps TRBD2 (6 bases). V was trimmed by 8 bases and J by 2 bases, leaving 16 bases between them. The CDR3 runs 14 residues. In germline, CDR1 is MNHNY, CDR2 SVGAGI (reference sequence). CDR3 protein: CASGGGAGTYEQYF. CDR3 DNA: TGTGCCAGCGGGGGTGGGGCGGGAACCTACGAGCAGTACTTC.

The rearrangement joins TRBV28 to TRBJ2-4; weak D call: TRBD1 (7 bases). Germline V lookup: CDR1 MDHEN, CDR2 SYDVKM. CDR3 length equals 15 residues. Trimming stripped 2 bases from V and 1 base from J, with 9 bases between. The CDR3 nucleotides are TGTGCCAGCAGTTTACCAGGGGGGGCCAAAAACATTCAGTACTTC. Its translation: CASSLPGGAKNIQYF. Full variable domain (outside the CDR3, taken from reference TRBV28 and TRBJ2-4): DVKVTQSSRYLVKRTGEKVFLECVQDMDHENMFWYRQDPGLGLRLIYFSYDVKMKEKGDIPEGYSVSREKKERFSLILESASTNQTSMYLCASSLPGGAKNIQYFGAGTRLSVL.